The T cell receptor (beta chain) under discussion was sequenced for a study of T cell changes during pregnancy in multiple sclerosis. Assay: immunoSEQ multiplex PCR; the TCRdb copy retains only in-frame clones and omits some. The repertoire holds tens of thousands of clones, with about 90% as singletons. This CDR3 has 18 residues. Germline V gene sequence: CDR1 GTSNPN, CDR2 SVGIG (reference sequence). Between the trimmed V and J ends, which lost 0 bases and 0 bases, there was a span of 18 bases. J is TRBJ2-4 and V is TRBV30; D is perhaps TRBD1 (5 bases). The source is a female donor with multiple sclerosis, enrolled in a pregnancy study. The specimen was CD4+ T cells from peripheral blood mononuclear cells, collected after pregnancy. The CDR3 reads CAWSVGPLKLIAKNIQYF. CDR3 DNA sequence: TGTGCCTGGAGTGTGGGGCCGCTGAAATTGATAGCCAAAAACATTCAGTACTTC.